The rows below give T cell receptor beta chains drawn from one sample of a study of shared clonotypes between healthy human individuals. Method: immunoSEQ multiplex PCR; TCRdb's copy keeps in-frame clones and lacks some. The sample includes 2 million to 3 million clones, around nine tenths of them seen just once. Material: naive CD4+ T cells sorted from blood. The receptors were sampled from a man in his late teens or twenties in good health. The CDR3 runs from the conserved cysteine through the conserved F or W. D genes are given only for firm matches. Rows give clone size only sometimes, using once, few, many, or a class for an expanded clone.

J gene: TRBJ2-7
clone size: NA
V gene: TRBV5-1
D gene: TRBD2
CDR3 protein: CASSRGVAGGAYEQYF
CDR3 DNA: TGCGCCAGCAGCCGGGGAGTTGCGGGGGGCGCCTACGAGCAGTACTTC

J gene: TRBJ1-2
clone size: NA
V gene: TRBV7-2
D gene: NA
CDR3 protein: CASRPRTGNYGYTF
CDR3 DNA: TGTGCCAGCAGACCAAGGACTGGGAACTATGGCTACACCTTC

J gene: TRBJ1-1
clone size: NA
V gene: TRBV30
D gene: TRBD1
CDR3 protein: CAWQTGGVTEAFF
CDR3 DNA: TGTGCCTGGCAGACAGGGGGCGTCACTGAAGCTTTCTTT

J gene: TRBJ2-2
clone size: once
V gene: TRBV6-6
D gene: TRBD2
CDR3 protein: CAVTSGVPNTGELFF
CDR3 DNA: TGTGCCGTTACTAGCGGGGTCCCGAACACCGGGGAGCTGTTTTTT

J gene: TRBJ2-1
clone size: NA
V gene: TRBV18
D gene: TRBD2
CDR3 protein: CASSPGSSGANEQFF
CDR3 DNA: TGTGCCAGCTCACCGGGGTCTAGCGGGGCCAATGAGCAGTTCTTC

J gene: TRBJ2-3
clone size: once
V gene: TRBV18
D gene: NA
CDR3 protein: CASSPPVRAQDTQYF
CDR3 DNA: TGTGCCAGCTCACCACCGGTAAGGGCGCAAGATACGCAGTATTTT

J gene: TRBJ2-1
clone size: NA
V gene: TRBV5-4
D gene: TRBD2
CDR3 protein: CASSLAPLAGGSYNEQFF
CDR3 DNA: TGTGCCAGCAGCTTGGCGCCACTAGCGGGAGGCTCCTACAATGAGCAGTTCTTC

J gene: TRBJ2-3
clone size: NA
V gene: TRBV10-1
D gene: TRBD1
CDR3 protein: CASSGGDRIADTQYF
CDR3 DNA: TGCGCCAGCAGTGGGGGGGACAGGATCGCAGATACGCAGTATTTT

J gene: TRBJ1-1
clone size: few
V gene: TRBV5-5
D gene: TRBD1
CDR3 protein: CASSSYRTGLNTEAFF
CDR3 DNA: TGTGCCAGCAGCTCCTACCGGACAGGGCTGAACACTGAAGCTTTCTTT

J gene: TRBJ2-1
clone size: NA
V gene: TRBV6-1
D gene: TRBD1
CDR3 protein: CASSEADRGPYNEQFF
CDR3 DNA: TGTGCCAGCAGTGAAGCCGACAGGGGGCCCTACAATGAGCAGTTCTTC

J gene: TRBJ1-2
clone size: once
V gene: TRBV5-1
D gene: NA
CDR3 protein: CASSLGGHQGDGYTF
CDR3 DNA: TGCGCCAGCAGCTTGGGGGGACACCAGGGCGATGGCTACACCTTC

J gene: TRBJ1-2
clone size: NA
V gene: TRBV5-1
D gene: TRBD1
CDR3 protein: CASSSEVGDSSYHYGYTF
CDR3 DNA: TGCGCCAGCAGCTCGGAGGTAGGGGACAGCAGTTACCACTATGGCTACACCTTC

J gene: TRBJ1-6
clone size: NA
V gene: TRBV6-5
D gene: NA
CDR3 protein: CASSYDSLTEHSPLHF
CDR3 DNA: TGTGCCAGCAGTTACGACAGCCTCACTGAACATTCACCCCTCCACTTT

J gene: TRBJ1-6
clone size: NA
V gene: TRBV11-3
D gene: NA
CDR3 protein: CASSSIRSRINSPLHF
CDR3 DNA: TGTGCCAGCAGCTCTATCAGATCCCGGATCAATTCACCCCTCCACTTT

J gene: TRBJ2-7
clone size: NA
V gene: TRBV28
D gene: NA
CDR3 protein: CASGTGAAGGYEQYF
CDR3 DNA: TGTGCCAGCGGTACAGGGGCCGCCGGGGGCTACGAGCAGTACTTC

J gene: TRBJ2-2
clone size: NA
V gene: TRBV18
D gene: NA
CDR3 protein: CASSPGQLQNTGELFF
CDR3 DNA: TGTGCCAGCTCACCTGGACAGTTACAGAACACCGGGGAGCTGTTTTTT

J gene: TRBJ1-5
clone size: NA
V gene: TRBV30
D gene: NA
CDR3 protein: CAWRKGHSNQPQHF
CDR3 DNA: TGTGCCTGGAGAAAAGGGCATAGCAATCAGCCCCAGCATTTT

J gene: TRBJ2-7
clone size: once
V gene: TRBV9
D gene: TRBD2
CDR3 protein: CASSPMGGSAYEQYF
CDR3 DNA: TGTGCCAGCAGCCCGATGGGGGGGTCGGCCTACGAGCAGTACTTC

J gene: TRBJ2-1
clone size: NA
V gene: TRBV19
D gene: TRBD2
CDR3 protein: CASHLAGSSYNEQFF
CDR3 DNA: TGTGCCAGCCATCTAGCGGGGAGCTCCTACAATGAGCAGTTCTTC

J gene: TRBJ1-1
clone size: few
V gene: TRBV9
D gene: NA
CDR3 protein: CASSEITGTLWAFF
CDR3 DNA: TGTGCCAGCAGCGAGATTACCGGGACCCTCTGGGCTTTCTTT

J gene: TRBJ2-3
clone size: NA
V gene: TRBV4-3
D gene: NA
CDR3 protein: CASSQAAAGSTDTQYF
CDR3 DNA: TGCGCCAGCAGCCAAGCGGCGGCGGGAAGCACAGATACGCAGTATTTT

J gene: TRBJ2-1
clone size: NA
V gene: TRBV30
D gene: NA
CDR3 protein: CAWSRGRSSYNEQFF
CDR3 DNA: TGTGCCTGGAGTCGGGGCAGAAGCTCCTACAATGAGCAGTTCTTC

J gene: TRBJ2-7
clone size: NA
V gene: TRBV18
D gene: TRBD2
CDR3 protein: CASSPGLAETYEQYF
CDR3 DNA: TGTGCCAGCTCACCCGGACTAGCGGAGACTTACGAGCAGTACTTC

J gene: TRBJ2-3
clone size: NA
V gene: TRBV5-1
D gene: TRBD2
CDR3 protein: CASSLSTSGGAADTQYF
CDR3 DNA: TGCGCCAGCAGCTTGTCGACTAGCGGGGGGGCGGCAGATACGCAGTATTTT

J gene: TRBJ2-3
clone size: NA
V gene: TRBV9
D gene: NA
CDR3 protein: CASSVDREVRTDTQYF
CDR3 DNA: TGTGCCAGCAGCGTAGACAGGGAAGTGAGAACAGATACGCAGTATTTT

J gene: TRBJ1-1
clone size: NA
V gene: TRBV7-2
D gene: NA
CDR3 protein: CASSLPALGVAFF
CDR3 DNA: TGTGCCAGCAGCTTACCAGCCCTGGGGGTAGCTTTCTTT

J gene: TRBJ2-7
clone size: NA
V gene: TRBV18
D gene: NA
CDR3 protein: CASSYRETPYEQYF
CDR3 DNA: TGTGCCAGCTCCTACAGGGAGACCCCCTACGAGCAGTACTTC

J gene: TRBJ1-3
clone size: NA
V gene: TRBV6-5
D gene: TRBD1
CDR3 protein: CASSSGQGSGNTIYF
CDR3 DNA: TGTGCCAGCAGTTCGGGACAGGGCTCTGGAAACACCATATATTTT

J gene: TRBJ2-7
clone size: once
V gene: TRBV10-2
D gene: NA
CDR3 protein: CASSERMTYEQYF
CDR3 DNA: TGCGCCAGCAGTGAACGAATGACCTACGAGCAGTACTTC

J gene: TRBJ1-2
clone size: NA
V gene: TRBV11-2
D gene: TRBD1
CDR3 protein: CASSVTTGSALYGYTF
CDR3 DNA: TGTGCCAGCAGCGTTACGACAGGGAGCGCACTCTATGGCTACACCTTC

J gene: TRBJ2-3
clone size: once
V gene: TRBV10-3
D gene: NA
CDR3 protein: CAMQQGRGDTQYF
CDR3 DNA: TGTGCCATGCAACAGGGGCGGGGAGATACGCAGTATTTT

J gene: TRBJ2-5
clone size: NA
V gene: TRBV27
D gene: TRBD1
CDR3 protein: CASSSHPGTGARPTQYF
CDR3 DNA: TGTGCCAGCAGTTCCCACCCCGGGACAGGGGCCCGCCCGACCCAGTACTTC

J gene: TRBJ2-7
clone size: NA
V gene: TRBV7-9
D gene: TRBD2
CDR3 protein: CASSSTSGMVVRQYF
CDR3 DNA: TGTGCCAGCAGCTCCACTAGCGGGATGGTCGTCCGGCAGTACTTC

J gene: TRBJ1-3
clone size: NA
V gene: TRBV5-1
D gene: NA
CDR3 protein: CASSLVGSGNTIYF
CDR3 DNA: TGCGCCAGCAGCTTGGTTGGGTCTGGAAACACCATATATTTT

J gene: TRBJ2-7
clone size: NA
V gene: TRBV5-1
D gene: NA
CDR3 protein: CASSLDPAGEQYF
CDR3 DNA: TGCGCCAGCAGCTTGGATCCGGCTGGGGAGCAGTACTTC

J gene: TRBJ2-2
clone size: NA
V gene: TRBV4-1
D gene: TRBD2
CDR3 protein: CASRLIERGTGELFF
CDR3 DNA: TGCGCCAGCAGATTAATAGAGCGGGGCACCGGGGAGCTGTTTTTT

J gene: TRBJ2-7
clone size: NA
V gene: TRBV6-5
D gene: TRBD2
CDR3 protein: CASSHLSGVFVYEQYF
CDR3 DNA: TGTGCCAGCAGTCACTTAAGCGGGGTTTTCGTTTACGAGCAGTACTTC

J gene: TRBJ1-1
clone size: once
V gene: TRBV7-2
D gene: NA
CDR3 protein: CASSLFGVEAFF
CDR3 DNA: TGTGCCAGCAGCTTATTTGGGGTTGAAGCTTTCTTT

J gene: TRBJ2-3
clone size: NA
V gene: TRBV18
D gene: NA
CDR3 protein: CASSPLEAIDTQYF
CDR3 DNA: TGTGCCAGCTCACCTTTAGAAGCCATAGATACGCAGTATTTT

J gene: TRBJ2-2
clone size: NA
V gene: TRBV5-1
D gene: NA
CDR3 protein: CASSLGRENTGELFF
CDR3 DNA: TGCGCCAGCAGCTTGGGAAGGGAAAACACCGGGGAGCTGTTTTTT

J gene: TRBJ1-1
clone size: NA
V gene: TRBV7-9
D gene: NA
CDR3 protein: CASSLVVASNTEAFF
CDR3 DNA: TGTGCCAGCAGCTTAGTAGTAGCCTCGAACACTGAAGCTTTCTTT

J gene: TRBJ2-3
clone size: NA
V gene: TRBV5-5
D gene: NA
CDR3 protein: CASSLGQLTDTQYF
CDR3 DNA: TGTGCCAGCAGCTTGGGACAGCTTACAGATACGCAGTATTTT

J gene: TRBJ2-3
clone size: NA
V gene: TRBV6-5
D gene: TRBD2
CDR3 protein: CASSLRGGDTDTQYF
CDR3 DNA: TGTGCCAGCAGTCTCCGGGGGGGGGACACAGATACGCAGTATTTT

J gene: TRBJ1-4
clone size: once
V gene: TRBV5-6
D gene: NA
CDR3 protein: CASSLAGELPEKLFF
CDR3 DNA: TGTGCCAGCAGCTTGGCTGGGGAGTTACCGGAAAAACTGTTTTTT